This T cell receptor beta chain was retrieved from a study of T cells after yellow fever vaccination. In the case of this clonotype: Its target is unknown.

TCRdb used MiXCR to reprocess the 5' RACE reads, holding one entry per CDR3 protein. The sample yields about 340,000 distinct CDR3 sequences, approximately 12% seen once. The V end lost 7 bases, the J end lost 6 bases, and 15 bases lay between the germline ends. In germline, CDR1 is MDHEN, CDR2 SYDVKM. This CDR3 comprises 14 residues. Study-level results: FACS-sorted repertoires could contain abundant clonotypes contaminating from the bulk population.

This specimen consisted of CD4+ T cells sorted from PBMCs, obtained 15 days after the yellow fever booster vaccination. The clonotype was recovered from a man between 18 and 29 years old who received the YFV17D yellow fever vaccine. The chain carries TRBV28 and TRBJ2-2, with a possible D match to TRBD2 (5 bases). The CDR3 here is CASTWPGWAGELFF. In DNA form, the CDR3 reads TGTGCCAGCACCTGGCCGGGGTGGGCCGGGGAGCTGTTTTTT.